This T cell receptor beta chain is drawn from a study of shared T cell receptors in the human thymus. This CDR3 comprises 16 residues. The germline CDR1 and CDR2 sequences are MNHEY and SMNVEV (reference sequence). The J segment lost 2 bases and the V segment lost 5 bases, leaving 5 bases of the junction unmatched. Assay used: immunoSEQ multiplex PCR; TCRdb lists only in-frame clones, some missing. The data show approximately 490,000 clones, around 78% seen once. These sequences were also reported in another study, on human thymus T cells. That paper states: Corrective heart surgery yielded the resections from which the thymus tissue came. Within thymic and blood repertoires, V and J gene usage appeared to be biased. Unrelated individuals reportedly shared highly overlapping thymic TCR repertoires.

Sequencing was done on a sample of thymocytes. V and J are TRBV27 and TRBJ2-6, with 8 bases fitting TRBD2. The clonotype originates from a boy in the first two years of life with a congenital heart defect. The CDR3 is CASSIREGPGANVLTF. The CDR3 DNA reads TGTGCCAGCAGTATCCGGGAGGGCCCTGGGGCCAACGTCCTGACTTTC.